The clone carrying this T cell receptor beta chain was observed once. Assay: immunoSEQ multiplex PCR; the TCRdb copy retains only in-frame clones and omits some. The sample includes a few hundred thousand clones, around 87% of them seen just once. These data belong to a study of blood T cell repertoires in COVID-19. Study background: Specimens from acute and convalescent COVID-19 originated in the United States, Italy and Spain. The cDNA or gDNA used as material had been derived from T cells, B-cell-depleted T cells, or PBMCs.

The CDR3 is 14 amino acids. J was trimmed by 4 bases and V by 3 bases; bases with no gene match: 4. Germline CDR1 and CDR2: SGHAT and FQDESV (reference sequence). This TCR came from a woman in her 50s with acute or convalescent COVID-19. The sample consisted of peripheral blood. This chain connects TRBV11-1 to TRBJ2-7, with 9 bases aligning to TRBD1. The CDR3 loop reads CASSLGTGRYEQYF. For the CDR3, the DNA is TGTGCCAGCAGCTTGGGGACAGGGCGATACGAGCAGTACTTC.